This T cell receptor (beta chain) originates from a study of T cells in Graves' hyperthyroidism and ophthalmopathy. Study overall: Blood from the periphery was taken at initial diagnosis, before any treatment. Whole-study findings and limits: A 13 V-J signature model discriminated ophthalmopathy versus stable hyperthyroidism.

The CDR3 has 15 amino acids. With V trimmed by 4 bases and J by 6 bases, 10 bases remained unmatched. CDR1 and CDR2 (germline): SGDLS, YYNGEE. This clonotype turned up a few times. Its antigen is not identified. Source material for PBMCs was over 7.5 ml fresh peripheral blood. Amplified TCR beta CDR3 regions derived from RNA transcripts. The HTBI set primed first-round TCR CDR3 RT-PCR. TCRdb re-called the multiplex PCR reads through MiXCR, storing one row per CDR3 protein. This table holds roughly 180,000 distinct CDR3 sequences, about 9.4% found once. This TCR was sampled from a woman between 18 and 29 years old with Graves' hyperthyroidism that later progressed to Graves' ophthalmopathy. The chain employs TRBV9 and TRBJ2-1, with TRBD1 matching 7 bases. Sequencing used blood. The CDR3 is CASSPLDRTSNEQFF. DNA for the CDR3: TGTGCCAGCAGCCCACTGGACAGGACCTCCAATGAGCAGTTCTTC.